One sample yielded the 10 T cell receptor beta chains listed below, sequenced in a study of shared T cell receptors in the human thymus. TCRdb's table, derived via immunoSEQ multiplex PCR, lists solely in-frame clones and lacks some. The table has hundreds of thousands of clones, around 82% seen once. These data are also associated with another study on human thymus T cells.

The material sequenced was thymocytes. Receptors were obtained from a boy younger than two with a congenital heart defect.

J is TRBJ1-2 and V is TRBV6-6; D gene unclear. The CDR3 loop spans 14 amino acids. V lost 3 bases, J lost 4 bases, and 12 bases lay in between. Germline CDR1 MNHNY, CDR2 SVGAGI (reference sequence). The CDR3 is CASSYSDTGYGYTF. The CDR3 DNA is TGTGCCAGCAGTTATTCGGATACGGGCTATGGCTACACCTTC.

The chain uses TRBV18 and TRBJ2-1, with TRBD2 identical over 14 bases. The CDR3 is 17 amino acids. Germline CDR1 KGHSH, CDR2 LQKENI. After removal of 2 bases from V and 2 bases from J, the junction contained 2 bases not matched to a gene. CDR3 DNA: TGTGCCAGCTCACCAACGACTAGCGGGAGGGCCTACAATGAGCAGTTCTTC. Residues: CASSPTTSGRAYNEQFF. The full variable domain, with the rest looked up from reference TRBV18 and TRBJ2-1, is NAGVMQNPRHLVRRRGQEARLRCSPMKGHSHVYWYRQLPEEGLKFMVYLQKENIIDESGMPKERFSAEFPKEGPSILRIQQVVRGDSAAYFCASSPTTSGRAYNEQFFGPGTRLTVL.

The chain links TRBV6-1 to TRBJ1-4, with D possibly being TRBD1 (6 bases). CDR3 length: 13 amino acids. V shed 5 bases and J shed 8 bases, with 12 bases lying between them. Germline V gene lookup returns CDR1 MNHNS and CDR2 SASEGT. The CDR3 DNA reads as TGTGCCAGCAGTACCACAGGGTTAGAAAAACTGTTTTTT. The encoded protein is CASSTTGLEKLFF.

The gene calls are TRBV29-1 and TRBJ2-2; 10 nucleotides match TRBD2. This CDR3 comprises 17 residues. Germline V CDR1 and CDR2: SQVTM, ANQGSEA. V dropped 0 bases and J dropped 1; count of bases not matched to a gene: 5. CDR3 sequence: CSVEDLAGVRNTGELFF. The CDR3 nucleotides read TGCAGCGTTGAAGACCTAGCGGGAGTAAGGAACACCGGGGAGCTGTTTTTT.

This sequence joins TRBV7-2 and TRBJ2-1, with TRBD1 matching over 8 bases. V lost 5 bases and J lost 0; bases outside the gene matches: 6. CDR1 is SGHTA, CDR2 FQGNSA, per germline. The CDR3 covers 16 residues. CDR3 protein: CASSKRQGSSYNEQFF. CDR3 nucleotides: TGTGCCAGCAGCAAAAGACAGGGGAGCTCCTACAATGAGCAGTTCTTC.

The rearrangement links TRBV5-4 to TRBJ2-3, with D tentatively TRBD1 (5 bases). There are 18 residues in the CDR3. CDR1 and CDR2 from the germline V gene are SGHNT and YYREEE (reference sequence). V gave up 2 bases and J gave up 6 bases, with 25 bases separating them. The CDR3: CASSFTLGAGNKGDTQYF. Written as DNA, the CDR3 is TGTGCCAGCAGCTTCACCCTTGGGGCAGGAAATAAAGGGGATACGCAGTATTTT.

This chain links TRBV5-1 with TRBJ2-5; the D gene is possibly TRBD2 (6 bases). Trimming removed 3 bases at V and 5 bases at J, with 14 bases between. The CDR3 is made up of 14 amino acids. CDR1 is SGHRS, CDR2 YFSETQ, per germline. The CDR3 nucleotides are TGCGCCAGCAGCTGGGGACTCCCGAGGGAGACCCAGTACTTC. As protein: CASSWGLPRETQYF.

The V call is TRBV15, the J call TRBJ2-1, with 7 bases identical to TRBD1. After removal of 0 bases from V and 5 bases from J, the junction contained 7 bases not matched to a gene. This CDR3 region has 16 residues. Germline CDR1 reads LNHNV; CDR2 reads YYDKDF (reference sequence). CDR3 protein: CATSRDQGEWNNEQFF. As DNA, the CDR3 is TGTGCCACCAGCAGAGATCAGGGGGAATGGAACAATGAGCAGTTCTTC. The complete variable domain, with remaining parts taken from reference TRBV15 and TRBJ2-1, reads DAMVIQNPRYQVTQFGKPVTLSCSQTLNHNVMYWYQQKSSQAPKLLFHYYDKDFNNEADTPDNFQSRRPNTSFCFLDIRSPGLGDTAMYLCATSRDQGEWNNEQFFGPGTRLTVL.

The J gene is TRBJ2-1, the V gene TRBV4-1; no clear D gene. Germline loops: CDR1 MGHRA, CDR2 YSYEKL. Trimming removed 4 bases from V and 7 bases from J, with 14 bases in between. The CDR3 is 14 residues long. Here the CDR3 reads CASSPLFAENEQFF. CDR3 in DNA: TGCGCCAGCAGCCCTCTTTTTGCGGAGAATGAGCAGTTCTTC.

J is TRBJ2-5 and V is TRBV19, with D hard to call. This CDR3 has 15 residues. Germline V gene lookup returns CDR1 LNHDA and CDR2 SQIVND (reference sequence). V was clipped by 7 bases and J by 2 bases, with 17 bases between them. The CDR3 is CASMGEKADQETQYF. CDR3 in DNA: TGTGCCAGTATGGGCGAGAAGGCAGATCAAGAGACCCAGTACTTC. Filled out from reference TRBV19 and TRBJ2-5, the complete variable domain reads DGGITQSPKYLFRKEGQNVTLSCEQNLNHDAMYWYRQDPGQGLRLIYYSQIVNDFQKGDIAEGYSVSREKKESFPLTVTSAQKNPTAFYLCASMGEKADQETQYFGPGTRLLVL.